What follows are 32 T cell receptor beta chains derived from one specimen sequenced in a study of breast tumors, draining lymph nodes, adjacent tissues. Samples came from axillary lymph nodes draining the breast cancer. Using its own MiXCR run on the multiplex PCR reads, TCRdb lists one record per CDR3 protein. The sample consists of some 130,000 distinct CDR3 sequences, about 22% of them appearing once. Source material: axillary lymph node tissue. Receptors originate from a female donor with breast cancer. Some clones in this sample may be carry-over from other donors' samples.

This clonotype was detected ten times or more. This chain links TRBV2 with TRBJ1-2; 7 bases fit TRBD1. This CDR3 has 12 amino acids. Germline values: CDR1 SNHLY, CDR2 FYNNEI. The ends lost 8 bases at V and 11 bases at J; junction bases unmatched: 11. CDR3 amino acids: CASGQEGVGYTF. The CDR3 DNA is TGTGCCAGCGGACAGGAGGGAGTTGGTTACACCTTC.

This chain connects TRBV27 to TRBJ1-2, with 7 bases identical to TRBD1. Per the germline V gene, CDR1 is MNHEY and CDR2 is SMNVEV (reference sequence). After removal of 6 bases from V and 6 bases from J, the junction contained 10 bases not matched to a gene. The CDR3 spans 14 residues. The CDR3 loop is CASSFRGGENGYTF. In nucleotides, the CDR3 is TGTGCCAGCAGCTTCAGGGGGGGGGAGAATGGCTACACCTTC.

This clonotype was observed at least ten times. The chain recombines TRBV2 with TRBJ2-2; 12 bases are a match to TRBD2. Per germline, CDR1 SNHLY and CDR2 FYNNEI. Losses at the gene ends were 10 bases for V and 1 base for J; bases not matched to a gene: 10. The CDR3 has 17 residues. CDR3 DNA sequence: TGTGCCATCCCAGGGGGGACTAGCGGGCAGAACACCGGGGAGCTGTTTTTT. It translates to CAIPGGTSGQNTGELFF.

The CDR3 region is CASSRTANQPQHF. For the CDR3, the DNA is TGTGCCAGCAGTCGGACGGCCAATCAGCCCCAGCATTTT. V is TRBV6-5 and J is TRBJ1-5; no firm D call. V lost 5 bases, J lost 3 bases, and 8 bases lay in between. Germline CDR1 and CDR2: MNHEY and SVGAGI. The length of the CDR3 is 13 residues.

Many counts were recorded for this clonotype. The CDR3 sequence: CASSPGTLEQYF. The CDR3 DNA sequence: TGTGCCAGCAGCCCGGGGACCCTCGAGCAGTACTTC. The chain combines TRBV5-8 with TRBJ2-7; the D call may be TRBD1 or TRBD2 (5 bases each). Trimming pared 4 bases from V and 6 bases from J, leaving 11 bases between. Germline lookup yields CDR1 SGHTS and CDR2 YDEGEE. This CDR3 is 12 amino acids long.

To note about this clonotype: This may be a read error: a much more frequent sequence differs by one nucleotide. The missing conserved phenylalanine or tryptophan at the end of this CDR3 makes a read error likely. The DNA is omitted, as the CDR3 cannot be located on it reliably, and the CDR3 follows TCRdb's listing. The V call is TRBV5-1, the J call TRBJ2-3; no DNA check was done on the table's D call, TRBD2. CDR1 and CDR2 from the germline V gene are SGHRS and YFSETQ. A total of 14 residues make up the CDR3, ends included. The CDR3 protein is CASSLIFDGGSQYS.

This clonotype was seen just once. This may come from a read error, since a much larger clone is one base off. The CDR3 does not close with the conserved phenylalanine or tryptophan, likely indicating a read error. The chain employs TRBV18 and TRBJ2-3; TRBD1 matches at 10 bases. CDR1 is KGHSH and CDR2 is LQKENI in the germline V gene. With 4 bases clipped from V and 6 bases from J, the junction kept 4 bases outside the gene matches. This CDR3 is built from 14 residues. CDR3 sequence reads: CASSRGQGMDTQYS. The CDR3 bases are TGTGCCAGCTCACGGGGACAGGGGATGGATACGCAGTATTCT.

About this clonotype itself: Possible read error: a much larger clone is one base away. The chain links TRBV2 to TRBJ1-4, with 11 bases aligning to TRBD1. The CDR3 covers 14 residues. Germline loops: CDR1 SNHLY, CDR2 FYNNEI. CDR3 in amino acids: CASGEGQGDEKLFF. In DNA, the CDR3 is TGTGCCAGCGGTGAGGGACAGGGGGATGAAAAACTGTTTTTT.

This clonotype was counted ten times or more. The chain is built from TRBV5-6 and TRBJ2-2, with D uncertain. The germline V gene has CDR1 SGHDT and CDR2 YYEEEE. V lost 1 base and J lost 5, with 9 bases in between. The CDR3 loop spans 14 amino acids. CDR3 residues: CASSLSGYTGELFF. The CDR3 DNA reads TGTGCCAGCAGCTTGAGTGGATATACCGGGGAGCTGTTTTTT.

This clonotype was seen many times. This chain uses TRBV7-3 with TRBJ2-1, with 9 bases that match TRBD2. Losses at the gene ends were 1 base for V and 5 bases for J; bases not matched to a gene: 6. This CDR3 region has 16 residues. In germline, CDR1 is SGHTA, CDR2 FQGTGA. Written as DNA, the CDR3 is TGTGCCAGCAGCTTAAAGGCGGGAGGGGTGAACAATGAGCAGTTCTTC. It codes for CASSLKAGGVNNEQFF.

This clonotype was counted ten times or more. The chain is built from TRBV6-6 and TRBJ2-7; TRBD1 is a possible D gene (5 bases). This CDR3 is built from 16 residues. The V gene lost 7 bases and the J gene lost 6 bases, with 25 bases spanning the gap. The V gene's germline CDR1 is MNHNY and CDR2 SVGAGI (reference sequence). Here the CDR3 DNA reads TGTGCCAGCACCATTTCCGGGTGGATAGGGGCCGGCGAGCAGTACTTC. As protein: CASTISGWIGAGEQYF.

Worth noting for this clonotype: This may arise from a read error, as a much more abundant clone is one base away. J is TRBJ2-5 and V is TRBV2; no reliable D call. Germline V CDR1 and CDR2: SNHLY, FYNNEI. This CDR3 region has 13 residues. CDR3 residues: CACSQNLIETQYF. DNA for the CDR3: TGTGCCTGCAGTCAGAATCTTATTGAGACCCAGTACTTC.

There are many counts of this clonotype. For the CDR3, the DNA is TGTGCCAGCAGCCATACCTACGAGCAGTACTTC. It is translated as CASSHTYEQYF. The gene calls are TRBV2 and TRBJ2-7, with D hard to call. Germline V gene sequence: CDR1 SNHLY, CDR2 FYNNEI. CDR3 length: 11 amino acids. Trimming cost V 6 bases and J 2 bases, with 5 bases left between them.

This chain connects TRBV28 to TRBJ2-7; 7 nucleotides align to TRBD2. Trimming removed 7 bases from V and 4 bases from J; junction bases left unmatched: 13. The V gene's germline CDR1 is MDHEN and CDR2 SYDVKM. There are 15 residues in the CDR3. The CDR3, as DNA: TGTGCCAGCACCTTCAGCGGGGCAGGTCGGTACGAGCAGTACTTC. It specifies CASTFSGAGRYEQYF. The whole variable domain, remainder taken from reference TRBV28 and TRBJ2-7, is DVKVTQSSRYLVKRTGEKVFLECVQDMDHENMFWYRQDPGLGLRLIYFSYDVKMKEKGDIPEGYSVSREKKERFSLILESASTNQTSMYLCASTFSGAGRYEQYFGPGTRLTVT.

Many counts were recorded for this clonotype. The CDR3 region is CASSRFRGLAGGSSYNEQFF. The CDR3 nucleotides are TGTGCCAGCAGCCGCTTTAGGGGGCTAGCGGGAGGTAGCTCCTACAATGAGCAGTTCTTC. The chain employs TRBV14 and TRBJ2-1, with 11 nucleotides matching TRBD2. Germline CDR1 reads SGHDN; CDR2 reads FVKESK. With 4 bases clipped from V and 0 bases from J, the junction kept 14 bases outside the gene matches. The CDR3 runs 20 residues.

This clonotype was detected a few times. V is TRBV3-1 and J is TRBJ2-1, with TRBD2 matching over 10 bases. The length of the CDR3 is 17 residues. Trimming removed 1 base from V and 4 bases from J; junction bases left unmatched: 7. Per germline, CDR1 LGHDT and CDR2 YNNKEL (reference sequence). CDR3 DNA: TGTGCCAGCAGCCAAGGGCTAGCGGGAGCGGCTTACAATGAGCAGTTCTTC. It is translated as CASSQGLAGAAYNEQFF.

Worth noting for this clonotype: This may be a read error: a much more frequent sequence differs by one nucleotide. The conserved final phenylalanine or tryptophan is absent from the CDR3, which likely points to a read error. The V and J genes are TRBV3-1 and TRBJ2-3; the D is unclear. Germline CDR1 and CDR2: LGHDT and YNNKEL (reference sequence). The ends were cut back, 0 bases at V and 7 bases at J, with 5 bases in the middle. This CDR3 spans 12 amino acids. CDR3 sequence (DNA): TGTGCCAGCAGCCAAGAGAAAAATACGCAGTATTTA. Encoded protein: CASSQEKNTQYL.

This clonotype was seen repeatedly, ten times or more. The rearrangement uses TRBV7-2 and TRBJ2-3; no clear D. The CDR3 covers 16 residues. V was clipped by 4 bases and J by 3 bases, with 17 bases between them. Germline CDR1 reads SGHTA; CDR2 reads FQGNSA. CDR3 loop: CASSSRLRSLTDTQYF. The CDR3 DNA reads as TGTGCCAGCAGCTCCCGACTCCGAAGCCTAACAGATACGCAGTATTTT.

This clonotype was seen at least ten times. The chain has TRBV2 and TRBJ2-7; 8 positions agree with TRBD2. With V trimmed by 6 bases and J by 7 bases, 11 bases remained unmatched. This CDR3 spans 14 amino acids. Germline loops: CDR1 SNHLY, CDR2 FYNNEI. The CDR3 here is CASSQLAAGGEQYF. Written as DNA, the CDR3 is TGTGCCAGCAGCCAACTAGCGGCAGGTGGAGAGCAGTACTTC.

This clonotype was counted at least ten times. The chain links TRBV9 to TRBJ1-4; 7 bases align to TRBD1. Trimming removed 3 bases from V and 3 bases from J; junction bases left unmatched: 11. There are 17 residues in the CDR3. Germline-derived CDR1 and CDR2 are SGDLS and YYNGEE. The CDR3 nucleotides read TGTGCCAGCAGCGGAACGATGGTGGGACAGCCTAATGAAAAACTGTTTTTT. Translation: CASSGTMVGQPNEKLFF. The complete variable domain, with remaining parts taken from reference TRBV9 and TRBJ1-4, reads DSGVTQTPKHLITATGQRVTLRCSPRSGDLSVYWYQQSLDQGLQFLIQYYNGEERAKGNILERFSAQQFPDLHSELNLSSLELGDSALYFCASSGTMVGQPNEKLFFGSGTQLSVL.

A remark on this clonotype: A much larger clonotype is one base distant, so this may be a read error. The CDR3 nucleotides are TGTGCCAGCAGCCAAGGCGGGAGCGGACTCGAAATAAGCTCCTACGGGCAGTACTTC. Its protein is CASSQGGSGLEISSYGQYF. The rearrangement links TRBV3-1 to TRBJ2-7; 7 nucleotides line up with TRBD2. Looked up from germline, CDR1 is LGHDT and CDR2 is YNNKEL (reference sequence). CDR3 size: 19 residues.

This clonotype was seen at least ten times. V usage is TRBV15 and J usage is TRBJ2-7; 7 positions match TRBD2. Germline V gene sequence: CDR1 LNHNV, CDR2 YYDKDF (reference sequence). The length of the CDR3 is 14 residues. The ends lost 0 bases at V and 7 bases at J; junction bases unmatched: 6. CDR3 in DNA: TGTGCCACCAGCAGAGATGGGGGGGTAGGGGAGCAGTACTTC. This codes for CATSRDGGVGEQYF.

This clonotype showed up many times. The rearrangement links TRBV27 to TRBJ2-7, with unresolved D. This CDR3 region has 16 residues. V gave up 0 bases and J gave up 2 bases, with 14 bases separating them. CDR1 and CDR2 (germline): MNHEY, SMNVEV (reference sequence). CDR3 amino acids: CASSLSMAGTPYEQYF. The CDR3 DNA reads as TGTGCCAGCAGTTTATCTATGGCAGGAACCCCCTACGAGCAGTACTTC.

The table lists this clonotype with many counts. V and J are TRBV6-5 and TRBJ1-5, with D tentatively TRBD1 (5 bases). Germline V CDR1 and CDR2: MNHEY, SVGAGI. V was pared by 2 bases and J by 6 bases, with 8 bases between. The CDR3 totals 13 residues. CDR3 DNA sequence: TGTGCCAGCAGTTACACCCAGGGTCAGCCCCAGCATTTT. It translates to CASSYTQGQPQHF.

With respect to this clonotype: A much larger clone sits a single nucleotide away, making a read error possible. V and J are TRBV20-1 and TRBJ2-5; 12 positions match TRBD2. The CDR3 consists of 15 residues. Germline CDR1 reads DFQATT; CDR2 reads SNEGSKA (reference sequence). The CDR3 sequence: CSASASGRAEETQHF. CDR3 bases: TGCAGTGCTAGTGCTAGCGGGAGGGCCGAAGAGACCCAGCACTTC.

Concerning this clonotype: This may be a read error: a much more frequent sequence differs by one nucleotide. The CDR3, as DNA: TGTGCCAGCAGCCATCCCGGGCCCAGCTATGGCTACGCCTTC. This encodes CASSHPGPSYGYAF. V and J are TRBV7-9 and TRBJ1-2; D is ambiguous. CDR1 is SEHNR, CDR2 FQNEAQ, per germline (reference sequence). This CDR3 contains 14 residues. The variable domain in full, with the rest retrieved from reference TRBV7-9 and TRBJ1-2, is DTGVSQNPRHKITKRGQNVTFRCDPISEHNRLYWYRQTLGQGPEFLTYFQNEAQLEKSRLLSDRFSAERPKGSFSTLEIQRTEQGDSAMYLCASSHPGPSYGYAFGSGTRLTVV.

This clonotype has at least ten counts. A read error may account for a junction end that differs from germline. The chain links TRBV11-1 to TRBJ1-2, with a possible D match to TRBD1 (5 bases). The CDR3 length is 12 residues. The germline V gene has CDR1 SGHAT and CDR2 FQDESV (reference sequence). The CDR3 region has the DNA TGTGCCAGCAGCTTACCGGGACTTCAAAGCGCCTTC. It yields the protein CASSLPGLQSAF.

This chain links TRBV5-6 with TRBJ2-2; TRBD2 matches at 7 bases. This CDR3 contains 16 residues. CDR1 and CDR2 (germline): SGHDT, YYEEEE. V shed 1 base, J shed 3 bases, and the junction held 6 bases outside the gene matches. The DNA of the CDR3 is TGTGCCAGCAGCTTGCTAGCGGCTAAAGACACCGGGGAGCTGTTTTTT. Amino acids: CASSLLAAKDTGELFF.

This clonotype occurred a few times. This chain joins TRBV6-2 or TRBV6-3 and TRBJ1-5; possible D gene TRBD1, 5 bases. The ends were cut back, 11 bases at V and 9 bases at J, with 20 bases in the middle. Germline lookup yields CDR1 MNHEY and CDR2 SVGEGT. The CDR3 spans 13 residues. DNA for the CDR3: TGTGCCCTCTCGGGAGGGGTAGGACGGCCCCAGCATTTT. This translates into CALSGGVGRPQHF.

This clonotype was found many times. The genes are TRBV5-1 and TRBJ2-2; D gene unclear. CDR1 and CDR2 (germline): SGHRS, YFSETQ. This CDR3 comprises 15 residues. V dropped 0 bases and J dropped 6 bases, with 12 bases sitting between them. Written as DNA, the CDR3 is TGCGCCAGCAGCTTGGAGTTGGCTGGTGCCGGGGAGCTGTTTTTT. Translated: CASSLELAGAGELFF. Complete variable domain (other parts from reference TRBV5-1 and TRBJ2-2): KAGVTQTPRYLIKTRGQQVTLSCSPISGHRSVSWYQQTPGQGLQFLFEYFSETQRNKGNFPGRFSGRQFSNSRSEMNVSTLELGDSALYLCASSLELAGAGELFFGEGSRLTVL.

About this clonotype: Just one base apart from a much larger clone, this may be a read error. This chain links TRBV5-4 with TRBJ2-3, with no clear D. The DNA end lines up better with TRBJ1-5; the J call may be wrong. Germline values: CDR1 SGHNT, CDR2 YYREEE (reference sequence). CDR3 length: 14 residues. CDR3 amino acids: CAIHGQSGIDTQHF. The CDR3 coding sequence is TGTGCCATCCACGGTCAGAGCGGGATAGATACGCAGCATTTT.

In its sample, this clonotype was seen many times. The chain is built from TRBV7-8 and TRBJ2-1; a weak D match, TRBD2 (6 bases). The CDR3 totals 15 residues. Trimming stripped 2 bases from V and 7 bases from J, with 15 bases between. CDR1 and CDR2 (germline): SGHVS, FQNEAQ. The CDR3 DNA reads TGTGCCAGCAGCTTAAAGACCCCGGCGGGGAATGAGCAGTTCTTC. Protein: CASSLKTPAGNEQFF.